Sequencing of this T cell receptor (beta chain) was carried out in a study of T-cell reconstitution after alpha-beta-depleted transplantation in children. Unique molecular identifiers featured in how the TCRbeta library was prepared. Via MiXCR, TCRdb re-called the PCR reads, giving one row per CDR3 protein. The sample consists of roughly 76,000 distinct CDR3 sequences, about a tenth of them appearing once. Study-level points and caveats: T-cell counts and diversity at one year post-transplant came mainly from newly produced T cells.

At least ten counts were recorded for this clonotype. Its target is not known. The V and J ends lost 4 bases and 3 bases respectively, with 10 bases between them. The CDR3 extends over 14 amino acids. Germline CDR1 is SNHLY and CDR2 is FYNNEI. This receptor was taken from a boy between 10 and 17 years old with acute myeloid leukemia, due to receive a stem cell transplant. This chain connects TRBV2 to TRBJ1-5, with D tentatively TRBD1 (5 bases). The specimen was PBMCs, collected before TCRalphabeta/CD19-depleted stem cell transplant. The CDR3 region is CASSGVDINQPQHF. The DNA for the CDR3 is TGTGCCAGCAGTGGGGTGGACATCAATCAGCCCCAGCATTTT.